These 24 T cell receptor beta chains were all obtained from the same sample, sequenced in a study of early T cells in non-severe SARS-CoV-2 infection. TCRdb used MiXCR to reprocess the 5' RACE reads, holding one entry per CDR3 protein. The table lists over 35,000 distinct CDR3 sequences, about 4.5% of them singletons. Sequencing was done on a sample of whole blood. Every receptor here comes from an adult who was a healthcare worker with PCR-confirmed SARS-CoV-2 infection or an uninfected control (not recorded which).

There are many counts of this clonotype. The V gene is TRBV12-5, the J gene TRBJ2-2; TRBD1 aligns across 7 bases. Germline V CDR1 and CDR2: LGHNT, FRNRAP. The CDR3 spans 15 residues. The ends lost 2 bases at V and 6 bases at J; junction bases unmatched: 6. This CDR3 reads CASGLSQGTAGELFF. The DNA for the CDR3 is TGTGCTAGTGGTTTGTCACAGGGGACGGCCGGGGAGCTGTTTTTT.

This clonotype came up many times. The V and J genes are TRBV6-1 and TRBJ1-2; no clear D gene. In germline, CDR1 is MNHNS, CDR2 SASEGT. Trimming stripped 2 bases from V and 1 base from J, with 11 bases between. There are 15 residues in the CDR3. CDR3: CASSETLTVNYGYTF. Here the CDR3 DNA reads TGTGCCAGCAGTGAAACTCTAACAGTTAACTATGGCTACACCTTC.

This clonotype was observed at least ten times. The CDR3 DNA reads TGTGCCTGGAGCCGGGACAGCTCCTACGAGCAGTACTTC. It encodes CAWSRDSSYEQYF. The rearrangement links TRBV30 to TRBJ2-7; 7 bases fit TRBD1. J was trimmed by 0 bases and V by 3 bases; bases with no gene match: 2. The CDR3 length is 13 residues. CDR1 and CDR2 from the germline V gene are GTSNPN and SVGIG (reference sequence). Looking up the rest from reference TRBV30 and TRBJ2-7 gives the full variable domain: SQTIHQWPATLVQPVGSPLSLECTVEGTSNPNLYWYRQAAGRGLQLLFYSVGIGQISSEVPQNLSASRPQDRQFILSSKKLLLSDSGFYLCAWSRDSSYEQYFGPGTRLTVT.

This clonotype was seen repeatedly, ten times or more. The gene calls are TRBV20-1 and TRBJ1-2; no clear D. The CDR3 totals 13 residues. The ends were cut back, 6 bases at V and 0 bases at J, with 11 bases in the middle. Germline V gene lookup returns CDR1 DFQATT and CDR2 SNEGSKA (reference sequence). DNA for the CDR3: TGCAGTGCCGACTATGAGCCTAACTATGGCTACACCTTC. Encoded protein: CSADYEPNYGYTF.

In this sample, this clonotype turned up many times. This chain connects TRBV7-9 to TRBJ1-2; D not certain. Germline V gene lookup returns CDR1 SEHNR and CDR2 FQNEAQ (reference sequence). V dropped 2 bases and J dropped 7 bases, with 11 bases sitting between them. This CDR3 region has 13 residues. The CDR3 reads CASSLLIGGGYTF. The CDR3 DNA reads TGTGCCAGCAGCTTATTAATTGGTGGTGGCTACACCTTC.

This clonotype has at least ten counts. The CDR3 DNA is TGCAGTGCTTTACAGGGACATAATGAAGCTTTCTTT. Amino acids: CSALQGHNEAFF. The chain links TRBV20-1 to TRBJ1-1; possible D gene TRBD1, 6 bases. CDR3 size: 12 residues. Germline V gene sequence: CDR1 DFQATT, CDR2 SNEGSKA (reference sequence). The V end lost 5 bases, the J end lost 7 bases, and 14 bases lay between the germline ends.

In its sample, this clonotype was seen many times. The rearrangement joins TRBV5-5 to TRBJ1-1; no firm D call. The CDR3 totals 12 residues. The germline V and J ends were trimmed by 1 base and 1 base, with 2 bases remaining between them. The germline V gene has CDR1 SGHKS and CDR2 YYEKEE (reference sequence). In DNA form, the CDR3 reads TGTGCCAGCAGCTTGACGAACACTGAAGCTTTCTTT. Encoded protein: CASSLTNTEAFF. Drawing the rest from reference TRBV5-5 and TRBJ1-1, the complete variable domain is DAGVTQSPTHLIKTRGQQVTLRCSPISGHKSVSWYQQVLGQGPQFIFQYYEKEERGRGNFPDRFSARQFPNYSSELNVNALLLGDSALYLCASSLTNTEAFFGQGTRLTVV.

This clonotype has ten or more counts. This sequence joins TRBV2 and TRBJ2-7; 9 bases line up with TRBD2. The CDR3 is 15 amino acids. Trimming removed 6 bases from V and 0 bases from J; junction bases left unmatched: 6. Germline V gene data show CDR1 as SNHLY and CDR2 as FYNNEI. The CDR3 loop reads CASRFSGGHSYEQYF. The CDR3 DNA reads TGTGCCAGCAGATTTAGCGGGGGACACTCCTACGAGCAGTACTTC.

There are a few counts of this clonotype. The rearrangement uses TRBV11-3 and TRBJ2-1; no firm D call. CDR1 and CDR2 (germline): SGHNT, YENEEA. V shed 1 base and J shed 5 bases, with 3 bases lying between them. The CDR3 is 12 residues long. CDR3 region: CASSLVNNEQFF. CDR3 nucleotides: TGTGCCAGCAGCTTAGTCAACAATGAGCAGTTCTTC. The full variable domain, completed using reference TRBV11-3 and TRBJ2-1, is EAGVVQSPRYKIIEKKQPVAFWCNPISGHNTLYWYLQNLGQGPELLIRYENEEAVDDSQLPKDRFSAERLKGVDSTLKIQPAELGDSAVYLCASSLVNNEQFFGPGTRLTVL.

The rearrangement uses TRBV12-3 or TRBV12-4 and TRBJ2-3, with 8 positions matching TRBD1. J lost 7 bases, V lost 1 base, and 4 bases had no gene match. CDR3 size: 14 residues. Here the CDR3 reads CASSLGVRGHTQYF. CDR3 DNA: TGTGCCAGCAGTTTAGGGGTCAGGGGGCATACGCAGTATTTT.

A word on this clonotype: This CDR3 is missing its conserved last phenylalanine or tryptophan, likely due to a read error. The chain is built from TRBV6-4 and TRBJ2-3; tentatively, D is TRBD1 or TRBD2 (5 bases each). This CDR3 region has 16 residues. V lost 7 bases, J lost 4 bases, and 21 bases lay in between. Per the germline V gene, CDR1 is MRHNA and CDR2 is SNTAGT. The CDR3 coding sequence is TGTGCCAGCAAACCTACCGGGACCTCAACCCCAGATACGCAGTATTCT. Protein: CASKPTGTSTPDTQYS.

The rearrangement joins TRBV12-3 or TRBV12-4 to TRBJ1-1, with D uncertain. The CDR3 spans 13 residues. The germline V and J ends were trimmed by 6 bases and 0 bases, with 8 bases remaining between them. The DNA for the CDR3 is TGTGCCAGCAGACTCACCGTGAACACTGAAGCTTTCTTT. Translated: CASRLTVNTEAFF.

In this sample, this clonotype turned up many times. The rearrangement joins TRBV7-9 to TRBJ2-1; no reliable D call. The CDR3 totals 14 residues. Germline V gives CDR1 SEHNR, CDR2 FQNEAQ (reference sequence). V lost 2 bases and J lost 9, with 14 bases in between. The CDR3 loop is CASSLSVVAGEQFF. The CDR3 nucleotides are TGTGCCAGCAGCTTATCGGTGGTAGCCGGTGAGCAGTTCTTC. Combining the CDR3 with reference TRBV7-9 and TRBJ2-1 gives the whole variable domain DTGVSQNPRHKITKRGQNVTFRCDPISEHNRLYWYRQTLGQGPEFLTYFQNEAQLEKSRLLSDRFSAERPKGSFSTLEIQRTEQGDSAMYLCASSLSVVAGEQFFGPGTRLTVL.

This clonotype was observed many times. The chain employs TRBV6-1 and TRBJ2-2; possibly TRBD2 for D (5 bases). Germline lookup yields CDR1 MNHNS and CDR2 SASEGT. This CDR3 spans 18 amino acids. Between the trimmed V and J ends, which lost 4 bases and 1 base, there was a span of 19 bases. CDR3 DNA: TGTGCCAGCAGTGTGCAGGAGGTAAAAATCGGGAACACCGGGGAGCTGTTTTTT. Protein sequence: CASSVQEVKIGNTGELFF.

This clonotype was counted ten times or more. The V gene is TRBV20-1, the J gene TRBJ2-2, with D unclear. In germline, CDR1 is DFQATT, CDR2 SNEGSKA (reference sequence). The CDR3 is made up of 14 amino acids. The V end was cut by 5 bases, the J end by 0 bases, with 10 bases between. This chain's CDR3 is CSALAYANTGELFF. DNA for the CDR3: TGCAGTGCTTTAGCTTACGCGAACACCGGGGAGCTGTTTTTT.

This clonotype was recorded many times. The chain joins TRBV29-1 to TRBJ2-7; D not resolved. Germline CDR1 SQVTM, CDR2 ANQGSEA. V gave up 6 bases and J gave up 2 bases, with 14 bases separating them. This CDR3 has 13 residues. The CDR3 DNA follows: TGCAGCGTCTCGTTGGGCCCAACCTACGAGCAGTACTTC. Translation: CSVSLGPTYEQYF.

This clonotype was counted many times. One end of the junction is discordant with germline, which a read error may explain. The V and J genes are TRBV29-1 and TRBJ1-1; D gene uncertain. The CDR3 sequence is 13 residues long. Per germline, CDR1 SQVTM and CDR2 ANQGSEA. For the CDR3, the DNA is TGCAGCCCATTAGGACCGAGGAACATTGAAGCTTTCTTT. Residues: CSPLGPRNIEAFF.

There are many counts of this clonotype. This sequence joins TRBV9 and TRBJ2-2, with 10 positions matching TRBD2. Germline V gene sequence: CDR1 SGDLS, CDR2 YYNGEE. Germline trimming cut 0 bases from V and 4 bases from J; bases unmatched to any gene: 6. The CDR3 covers 17 residues. The CDR3 nucleotides are TGTGCCAGCAGCGTAGGGCTAGCGGGGGTGGTCACCGGGGAGCTGTTTTTT. Translation: CASSVGLAGVVTGELFF.

This clonotype was seen ten or more times. The V and J genes are TRBV20-1 and TRBJ2-5; the match to TRBD2 covers 14 bases. The CDR3 consists of 16 residues. V shed 5 bases, J shed 1 base, and the junction held 6 bases outside the gene matches. Germline-derived CDR1 and CDR2 are DFQATT and SNEGSKA (reference sequence). CDR3 sequence reads: CSAPGLAGGSQETQYF. The CDR3 DNA reads as TGCAGTGCTCCTGGACTAGCGGGGGGCAGCCAAGAGACCCAGTACTTC.

The chain recombines TRBV5-1 with TRBJ1-6; D unclear. V lost 1 base and J lost 8, with 10 bases in between. The CDR3 runs to 14 residues. Germline V CDR1 and CDR2: SGHRS, YFSETQ. CDR3 sequence reads: CASSLRKSDSPLHF. As DNA, the CDR3 is TGCGCCAGCAGCTTGCGGAAGTCGGATTCACCCCTCCACTTT. Full variable domain (remainder filled in from reference TRBV5-1 and TRBJ1-6): KAGVTQTPRYLIKTRGQQVTLSCSPISGHRSVSWYQQTPGQGLQFLFEYFSETQRNKGNFPGRFSGRQFSNSRSEMNVSTLELGDSALYLCASSLRKSDSPLHFGNGTRLTVT.

This clonotype was picked up many times. The CDR3 here is CASRQSHDTDTQYF. In nucleotides, the CDR3 is TGCGCCAGCAGACAGAGTCACGACACAGATACGCAGTATTTT. The rearrangement uses TRBV5-1 and TRBJ2-3; no reliable D call. V lost 5 bases and J 2 bases, leaving 12 bases between the germline ends. Germline V gene sequence: CDR1 SGHRS, CDR2 YFSETQ. The CDR3 consists of 14 residues.

This clonotype is medium-sized (0.01 to 0.1%) in the sample. At one boundary the junction diverges from the germline segment, which might be a read error. CDR3 amino acids: CSARDLIQTSENTIYF. CDR3 coding DNA: TGCAGTGCTAGAGATCTTATACAAACCTCTGAAAACACCATATATTTT. V and J are TRBV20-1 and TRBJ1-3; D ambiguous. Germline CDR1 reads DFQATT; CDR2 reads SNEGSKA (reference sequence). CDR3 length equals 16 residues.

This clonotype was counted a few times. The rearrangement joins TRBV29-1 to TRBJ2-5, with TRBD1 as a possible D gene (5 bases). V was pared by 6 bases and J by 2 bases, with 10 bases between. The germline V gene has CDR1 SQVTM and CDR2 ANQGSEA. This CDR3 has 12 amino acids. Here the CDR3 reads CSVRTQQETQYF. The CDR3 nucleotides are TGCAGCGTACGGACACAACAAGAGACCCAGTACTTC. The entire variable domain, with the rest obtained from reference TRBV29-1 and TRBJ2-5, is as follows: SAVISQKPSRDICQRGTSLTIQCQVDSQVTMMFWYRQQPGQSLTLIATANQGSEATYESGFVIDKFPISRPNLTFSTLTVSNMSPEDSSIYLCSVRTQQETQYFGPGTRLLVL.

The CDR3 sequence is CASSEVESLRSTDTQYF. The CDR3, as DNA: TGTGCCAGCAGTGAAGTAGAGTCCCTTCGAAGCACAGATACGCAGTATTTT. This chain links TRBV6-1 with TRBJ2-3; no clear D gene. The V end lost 1 base, the J end lost 0 bases, and 14 bases lay between the germline ends. CDR1 and CDR2 (germline): MNHNS, SASEGT. The CDR3 has 17 amino acids.